Presented here are 19 T cell receptor beta chains from one specimen sequenced in a study of blood T cell repertoires in COVID-19. Sequencing was performed with immunoSEQ multiplex PCR; in TCRdb, only in-frame clones are kept and a portion is missing. The sample shows 200,000 or so clones, 70% to 90% of them seen only once. The sample taken for sequencing was peripheral blood. The receptors originated from a man in his 70s with active or convalescent COVID-19.

J is TRBJ2-5 and V is TRBV5-1; TRBD2 matches at 12 bases. CDR3 length equals 16 residues. Germline V gene data show CDR1 as SGHRS and CDR2 as YFSETQ. J was trimmed by 4 bases and V by 1 base; bases with no gene match: 5. The CDR3 protein is CASSLRLAGGSETQYF. CDR3 DNA sequence: TGCGCCAGCAGCTTGAGGCTAGCGGGAGGGTCAGAGACCCAGTACTTC.

The chain employs TRBV30 and TRBJ2-7; 8 bases line up with TRBD1. V lost 7 bases to trimming and J lost 4 bases; unmatched junction nucleotides: 6. The CDR3 spans 12 residues. Germline values: CDR1 GTSNPN, CDR2 SVGIG (reference sequence). CDR3: CASGQGPYEQYF. CDR3 coding DNA: TGTGCCTCAGGACAGGGCCCTTACGAGCAGTACTTC.

This chain uses TRBV7-9 with TRBJ2-5; the match to TRBD1 covers 11 bases. J was trimmed by 1 base and V by 5 bases; bases with no gene match: 6. The germline V gene has CDR1 SEHNR and CDR2 FQNEAQ (reference sequence). The CDR3 is made up of 16 amino acids. CDR3: CASSTLDRGLQETQYF. As DNA, the CDR3 is TGTGCCAGCAGCACCTTGGACAGGGGGCTCCAAGAGACCCAGTACTTC. The full variable domain, with the rest looked up from reference TRBV7-9 and TRBJ2-5, is DTGVSQNPRHKITKRGQNVTFRCDPISEHNRLYWYRQTLGQGPEFLTYFQNEAQLEKSRLLSDRFSAERPKGSFSTLEIQRTEQGDSAMYLCASSTLDRGLQETQYFGPGTRLLVL.

The chain couples TRBV5-5 to TRBJ1-2; 7 nucleotides agree with TRBD1. CDR3 size: 14 residues. Per the germline V gene, CDR1 is SGHKS and CDR2 is YYEKEE (reference sequence). With V trimmed by 2 bases and J by 2 bases, 3 bases remained unmatched. In DNA, the CDR3 is TGTGCCAGCAGCTTAGGGACAGTGAACTATGGCTACACCTTC. Protein: CASSLGTVNYGYTF.

The V gene is TRBV4-3, the J gene TRBJ2-3; D uncertain. Germline V CDR1 and CDR2: LGHNA, YSLEER. Trimming took off 1 base at V and 2 bases at J, with 13 bases between the two ends. CDR3 length equals 16 residues. The CDR3 DNA follows: TGCGCCAGCAGCCAAGGGGTAGCCGCTATCACAGATACGCAGTATTTT. It translates to CASSQGVAAITDTQYF.

The chain couples TRBV5-1 to TRBJ2-1, with D possibly TRBD1 on 5 matching bases. The length of the CDR3 is 14 residues. The V gene lost 0 bases and the J gene lost 7 bases, with 11 bases spanning the gap. Germline CDR1 is SGHRS and CDR2 is YFSETQ. The CDR3 DNA is TGCGCCAGCAGCTTGGATGGCAGGGTAAATGAGCAGTTCTTC. Amino acids: CASSLDGRVNEQFF.

The chain carries TRBV6-5 and TRBJ2-7, with 8 bases matching TRBD2. CDR1 and CDR2 from the germline V gene are MNHEY and SVGAGI. The CDR3 extends over 16 amino acids. V lost 6 bases to trimming and J lost 5 bases; unmatched junction nucleotides: 15. The CDR3 DNA sequence: TGTGCCAGCAGCTACGACTATCGGGGGGGGCACCACGAGCAGTACTTC. Translated, it gives CASSYDYRGGHHEQYF.

The V and J genes are TRBV7-9 and TRBJ2-7; perhaps TRBD2 as D (5 bases). The CDR3 is 14 amino acids. Germline CDR1 reads SEHNR; CDR2 reads FQNEAQ (reference sequence). Trimming removed 3 bases from V and 4 bases from J, with 13 bases in between. The CDR3 sequence: CASSLAGNPYEQYF. The CDR3 region has the DNA TGTGCCAGCAGCTTGGCCGGGAATCCTTACGAGCAGTACTTC. The variable domain in full, with the rest retrieved from reference TRBV7-9 and TRBJ2-7, is DTGVSQNPRHKITKRGQNVTFRCDPISEHNRLYWYRQTLGQGPEFLTYFQNEAQLEKSRLLSDRFSAERPKGSFSTLEIQRTEQGDSAMYLCASSLAGNPYEQYFGPGTRLTVT.

This chain connects TRBV7-2 to TRBJ2-1; 9 nucleotides align to TRBD1. Germline trimming cut 4 bases from V and 2 bases from J; bases unmatched to any gene: 15. Germline V gene sequence: CDR1 SGHTA, CDR2 FQGNSA. The length of the CDR3 is 19 residues. DNA for the CDR3: TGTGCCAGCAGCTCCGGGACAGGGTTGTTGACGGGACCCTACAATGAGCAGTTCTTC. It encodes CASSSGTGLLTGPYNEQFF.

The rearrangement links TRBV7-9 to TRBJ1-2; 9 bases are shared with TRBD1. V lost 0 bases to trimming and J lost 8 bases; unmatched junction nucleotides: 10. Germline V gives CDR1 SEHNR, CDR2 FQNEAQ (reference sequence). The CDR3 length is 16 residues. CDR3 region: CASSLAGGGTGSGYTF. The CDR3 DNA is TGTGCCAGCAGCTTAGCCGGGGGTGGGACAGGGAGCGGCTACACCTTC. The whole variable domain, filled in from reference TRBV7-9 and TRBJ1-2, reads DTGVSQNPRHKITKRGQNVTFRCDPISEHNRLYWYRQTLGQGPEFLTYFQNEAQLEKSRLLSDRFSAERPKGSFSTLEIQRTEQGDSAMYLCASSLAGGGTGSGYTFGSGTRLTVV.

The V and J genes are TRBV9 and TRBJ2-5; TRBD1 might be the D (6 bases). Deletions cut 2 bases from V and 4 bases from J, with 15 bases between. The length of the CDR3 is 15 residues. Germline V gives CDR1 SGDLS, CDR2 YYNGEE. The CDR3 DNA reads as TGTGCCAGCAGCGTCGGGGTGATAGGGGGAGAGACCCAGTACTTC. Translation: CASSVGVIGGETQYF.

The CDR3 DNA sequence: TGTGCCAGCAGCTCAGCTAGTGATTCAGATACGCAGTATTTT. It yields the protein CASSSASDSDTQYF. This chain links TRBV11-3 with TRBJ2-3; no clear D. The germline CDR1 and CDR2 sequences are SGHNT and YENEEA. There are 14 residues in the CDR3. Trimming cost V 4 bases and J 4 bases, with 12 bases left between them. The whole variable domain, remainder taken from reference TRBV11-3 and TRBJ2-3, is EAGVVQSPRYKIIEKKQPVAFWCNPISGHNTLYWYLQNLGQGPELLIRYENEEAVDDSQLPKDRFSAERLKGVDSTLKIQPAELGDSAVYLCASSSASDSDTQYFGPGTRLTVL.

The chain is built from TRBV7-2 and TRBJ2-3; 7 bases are a match to TRBD1. The CDR3 has 15 residues. Germline V gives CDR1 SGHTA, CDR2 FQGNSA. V was clipped by 8 bases and J by 4 bases; unmatched bases: 12. The CDR3 loop reads CASSQSTGFADTQYF. For the CDR3, the DNA is TGTGCCAGCTCCCAGTCGACAGGGTTCGCAGATACGCAGTATTTT.

The V gene is TRBV15, the J gene TRBJ2-1; D is possibly TRBD2 (7 bases). Germline CDR1 LNHNV, CDR2 YYDKDF (reference sequence). The germline V and J ends were trimmed by 0 bases and 9 bases, with 18 bases remaining between them. The CDR3 runs 16 residues. CDR3 loop: CATSREGRGGRGEQFF. The CDR3 nucleotides are TGTGCCACCAGCAGAGAAGGAAGGGGGGGCCGAGGTGAGCAGTTCTTC.

The chain combines TRBV11-1 with TRBJ1-2; 7 nucleotides align to TRBD1. Germline CDR1 SGHAT, CDR2 FQDESV (reference sequence). The CDR3 consists of 16 residues. The junction had 8 bases not matched to a gene; V was cut back by 1 base and J by 3 bases. CDR3 DNA: TGTGCCAGCAGCTTAGGGCGAGGGGGCGCCGACTATGGCTACACCTTC. It codes for CASSLGRGGADYGYTF.

The chain carries TRBV30 and TRBJ2-3, with D possibly matching TRBD2 (6 bases). Trimming left V 8 bases short and J 4 bases short, with 19 bases between. The CDR3 sequence is 14 residues long. Germline CDR1 and CDR2: GTSNPN and SVGIG (reference sequence). CDR3 residues: CAGDPGREADTQYF. The CDR3 coding sequence is TGTGCCGGGGATCCGGGCAGGGAGGCAGATACGCAGTATTTT.

The chain recombines TRBV2 with TRBJ1-2, with no clear D. Trimming cost V 5 bases and J 4 bases, with 11 bases left between them. In germline, CDR1 is SNHLY, CDR2 FYNNEI. The CDR3 totals 13 residues. CDR3: CASSFEPGYGYTF. CDR3 coding DNA: TGTGCCAGCAGTTTCGAACCCGGCTATGGCTACACCTTC.

The J gene is TRBJ2-4, the V gene TRBV7-2, with 10 bases fitting TRBD1. The CDR3 runs 17 residues. Germline values: CDR1 SGHTA, CDR2 FQGNSA. Germline trimming cut 2 bases from V and 1 base from J; bases unmatched to any gene: 5. DNA for the CDR3: TGTGCCAGCAGCTTATCCACGGGACAGGGGGCCAAAAACATTCAGTACTTC. This gives the protein CASSLSTGQGAKNIQYF.

CDR3 in DNA: TGTGCCAGCAGTTCAACATTCCGGGACAGTAACTCTGGGGCCAACGTCCTGACTTTC. Translation gives CASSSTFRDSNSGANVLTF. J is TRBJ2-6 and V is TRBV5-8, with 7 bases aligning to TRBD1. V was clipped by 5 bases and J by 0 bases; unmatched bases: 14. CDR3 length: 19 amino acids. Germline values: CDR1 SGHTS, CDR2 YDEGEE. Combining the CDR3 with reference TRBV5-8 and TRBJ2-6 gives the whole variable domain EAGVTQSPTHLIKTRGQQATLRCSPISGHTSVYWYQQALGLGLQFLLWYDEGEERNRGNFPPRFSGRQFPNYSSELNVNALELEDSALYLCASSSTFRDSNSGANVLTFGAGSRLTVL.